Following are 28 T cell receptor beta chains from one sample sequenced in a study of shared clonotypes between healthy human individuals. The naive CD8 fraction comprised CD45RO-negative cells positively selected for CCR7 and excluded terminally differentiated effector memory CD45RA+ cells. Method: immunoSEQ multiplex PCR; TCRdb's copy keeps in-frame clones and lacks some. The sample shows about 2 million clones, approximately 94% of them seen only once. The source material was naive CD8+ T cells sorted from blood. Receptor source: a man aged 18 to 30 in good health.

The gene calls are TRBV7-9 and TRBJ2-7; 9 bases agree with TRBD2. The CDR3 contains 14 residues. Germline V gives CDR1 SEHNR, CDR2 FQNEAQ (reference sequence). V dropped 4 bases and J dropped 5; count of bases not matched to a gene: 6. The CDR3 reads CASSSGTSPHEQYF. The CDR3 nucleotides are TGTGCCAGCAGCTCAGGGACTAGCCCCCACGAGCAGTACTTC.

Worth noting for this clone: The CDR3 end shows no conserved phenylalanine or tryptophan, and so a read error is likely. Because the CDR3's place on the DNA is in doubt, the DNA is left out and the CDR3 is given as listed by TCRdb. The V and J genes are TRBV6-1 and TRBJ1-1. The CDR3 region is 11 residues in length, termini included. Germline V gene data show CDR1 as MNHNS and CDR2 as SASEGT. CDR3 in amino acids: CASSAPPDVLG.

The chain couples TRBV27 to TRBJ1-4; D is uncertain. The CDR3 has 14 amino acids. V gave up 2 bases and J gave up 6 bases, with 10 bases separating them. The V gene's germline CDR1 is MNHEY and CDR2 SMNVEV (reference sequence). In DNA, the CDR3 is TGTGCCAGCAGTTTAATGGTGGCCGATGAAAAACTGTTTTTT. Translated: CASSLMVADEKLFF.

The chain couples TRBV27 to TRBJ1-2; D gene unclear. Germline V CDR1 and CDR2: MNHEY, SMNVEV (reference sequence). CDR3 length: 15 residues. V was cut by 2 bases and J by 3 bases, with 13 bases left in between. The CDR3: CASSLVFGSDYGYTF. As DNA, the CDR3 is TGTGCCAGCAGTTTAGTGTTTGGGAGCGACTATGGCTACACCTTC.

The chain joins TRBV11-2 to TRBJ1-1, with 7 bases fitting TRBD1. In germline, CDR1 is SGHAT, CDR2 FQNNGV. This CDR3 comprises 18 residues. J gave up 3 bases and V 2 bases, and 15 bases lay outside the gene matches. The CDR3 sequence is CASSLFSSTQGVHTEAFF. The CDR3 DNA reads as TGTGCCAGCAGCTTATTTTCCTCTACCCAGGGGGTTCACACTGAAGCTTTCTTT.

In regard to this clone: Distinct nucleotide sequences in the sample also encode this CDR3. V and J are TRBV29-1 and TRBJ2-1; D is uncertain. The ends were cut back, 4 bases at V and 1 base at J, with 2 bases in the middle. The germline gives CDR1 SQVTM, CDR2 ANQGSEA. CDR3 length equals 11 residues. The CDR3 DNA follows: TGCAGCGTTGGTTCCTACAATGAGCAGTTCTTC. It codes for CSVGSYNEQFF.

The chain uses TRBV4-1 and TRBJ1-2, with D perhaps matching TRBD1 (6 bases). Germline values: CDR1 MGHRA, CDR2 YSYEKL. The ends were cut back, 6 bases at V and 1 base at J, with 9 bases in the middle. This CDR3 has 13 residues. The CDR3 nucleotides read TGCGCCAGCAGTCCAGGGGTTAACTATGGCTACACCTTC. Protein product: CASSPGVNYGYTF.

The chain is built from TRBV19 and TRBJ2-3, with D tentatively TRBD2 (6 bases). The CDR3 consists of 15 residues. From germline, CDR1 is LNHDA and CDR2 SQIVND (reference sequence). The V gene lost 7 bases and the J gene lost 1 base, with 15 bases spanning the gap. The CDR3 sequence: CASTVGGGGTDTQYF. DNA of the CDR3: TGTGCCAGTACGGTCGGGGGAGGAGGCACAGATACGCAGTATTTT.

DNA of the CDR3: TGTGCCAGCAGTTTAGGTCAGAATTCACCCCTCCACTTT. Protein: CASSLGQNSPLHF. J is TRBJ1-6 and V is TRBV28; unclear D gene. Germline V gene lookup returns CDR1 MDHEN and CDR2 SYDVKM. Deletions cut 2 bases from V and 7 bases from J, with 6 bases between. The CDR3 sequence is 13 residues long.

The chain joins TRBV5-4 to TRBJ2-5; 9 nucleotides match TRBD1. The J call may be wrong; the DNA end is better matched by TRBJ2-7. CDR3 length equals 17 residues. The germline CDR1 and CDR2 sequences are SGHNT and YYREEE (reference sequence). The CDR3, as DNA: TGTGCCAGCAGCACGACGACCGGGGGACAGGGCTTATACGAGCAGTACTTC. Translated: CASSTTTGGQGLYEQYF.

The chain couples TRBV5-6 to TRBJ2-1; 9 positions agree with TRBD2. The germline CDR1 and CDR2 sequences are SGHDT and YYEEEE. V shed 5 bases and J 5 bases; nucleotides not matched to a gene: 14. The CDR3 loop spans 17 amino acids. The CDR3 spells CASSPGPLAGANNEQFF. CDR3 DNA sequence: TGTGCCAGCAGTCCGGGACCCTTAGCGGGAGCAAACAATGAGCAGTTCTTC.

The gene calls are TRBV6-1 and TRBJ1-4; a possible D gene is TRBD1 (6 bases). CDR3 length: 14 residues. Germline assignment: CDR1 MNHNS and CDR2 SASEGT. V was trimmed by 6 bases and J by 4 bases, leaving 12 bases between them. The CDR3 DNA reads TGTGCCAGCAGGAGAGGACAGAGTAATGAAAAACTGTTTTTT. It yields the protein CASRRGQSNEKLFF.

In the case of this clone: Other DNA sequences within the sample encode an identical CDR3. This chain joins TRBV28 and TRBJ2-3; 7 bases are a match to TRBD2. V dropped 1 base and J dropped 4; count of bases not matched to a gene: 5. This CDR3 is built from 15 residues. CDR1 and CDR2 (germline): MDHEN, SYDVKM. CDR3 sequence: CASSLSPGGADTQYF. The CDR3 region has the DNA TGTGCCAGCAGTTTATCCCCGGGGGGTGCAGATACGCAGTATTTT.

The chain uses TRBV27 and TRBJ1-1; 7 bases map to TRBD1. Trimming took 9 bases from V and 4 from J; bases not matched to a gene: 8. CDR1 MNHEY and CDR2 SMNVEV come from the germline V gene (reference sequence). The CDR3 covers 13 residues. The CDR3 coding sequence is TGTGCCAGTATAGGGGGCTTCGGCACTGAAGCTTTCTTT. It codes for CASIGGFGTEAFF.

Points on this clone: Different DNA sequences within this sample yield the same CDR3. J is TRBJ1-5 and V is TRBV7-9; 10 nucleotides align to TRBD1. Germline assignment: CDR1 SEHNR and CDR2 FQNEAQ (reference sequence). The CDR3 is 15 amino acids. V shed 0 bases, J shed 5 bases, and the junction held 1 base outside the gene matches. CDR3 region: CASSLAGTGDQPQHF. The CDR3 nucleotides are TGTGCCAGCAGCTTAGCCGGGACAGGGGATCAGCCCCAGCATTTT.

The V gene is TRBV29-1, the J gene TRBJ1-2, with unresolved D. V lost 0 bases and J lost 8, with 13 bases in between. The CDR3 contains 13 residues. Germline V CDR1 and CDR2: SQVTM, ANQGSEA. As DNA, the CDR3 is TGCAGCGTTGAAGATCGCCTGCTGTTCGGCTACACCTTC. Its protein product is CSVEDRLLFGYTF. Filled out from reference TRBV29-1 and TRBJ1-2, the complete variable domain reads SAVISQKPSRDICQRGTSLTIQCQVDSQVTMMFWYRQQPGQSLTLIATANQGSEATYESGFVIDKFPISRPNLTFSTLTVSNMSPEDSSIYLCSVEDRLLFGYTFGSGTRLTVV.

The chain uses TRBV9 and TRBJ2-3; possibly TRBD2 for D (6 bases). Trimming took off 3 bases at V and 6 bases at J, with 17 bases between the two ends. There are 15 residues in the CDR3. CDR1 and CDR2 from the germline V gene are SGDLS and YYNGEE. The CDR3 DNA reads as TGTGCCAGCAGCGCTGGTTCCGGGAGAAGCGATACGCAGTATTTT. As protein: CASSAGSGRSDTQYF.

The genes are TRBV7-2 and TRBJ1-1; a possible D gene is TRBD1 (5 bases). V dropped 5 bases and J dropped 1 base, with 17 bases sitting between them. Germline V CDR1 and CDR2: SGHTA, FQGNSA. The CDR3 loop spans 16 amino acids. In DNA form, the CDR3 reads TGTGCCAGCAGCGAGCCCCCCCCGACAGCGAACACTGAAGCTTTCTTT. Its translation is CASSEPPPTANTEAFF.

The rearrangement joins TRBV10-1 to TRBJ1-1; D is possibly TRBD1 (5 bases). Germline loops: CDR1 WNHNN, CDR2 SYGVQD (reference sequence). This CDR3 is built from 13 residues. V lost 5 bases to trimming and J lost 6 bases, with 13 bases between them. The CDR3 here is CASSRDGGAEAFF. DNA of the CDR3: TGCGCCAGCAGTCGGGACGGCGGGGCTGAAGCTTTCTTT.

The J gene is TRBJ2-7, the V gene TRBV27; D ambiguous. CDR1 and CDR2 (germline): MNHEY, SMNVEV (reference sequence). Trimming stripped 4 bases from V and 0 bases from J, with 10 bases between. The CDR3 sequence is 14 residues long. DNA for the CDR3: TGTGCCAGCAGTTATGACGGTAGCTCCTACGAGCAGTACTTC. Residues: CASSYDGSSYEQYF.

The chain carries TRBV2 and TRBJ2-1; 14 nucleotides match TRBD2. After removal of 2 bases from V and 7 bases from J, the junction contained 4 bases not matched to a gene. Germline V gives CDR1 SNHLY, CDR2 FYNNEI. The CDR3 spans 16 residues. Here the CDR3 DNA reads TGTGCCAGCAGTGAACCCGGACTAGCGGGAGGTAATGAGCAGTTCTTC. It codes for CASSEPGLAGGNEQFF.

The rearrangement joins TRBV7-6 to TRBJ2-7, with D possibly being TRBD2 (6 bases). The V end lost 5 bases, the J end lost 3 bases, and 17 bases lay between the germline ends. Germline V gives CDR1 SGHVS, CDR2 FNYEAQ. This CDR3 spans 15 amino acids. CDR3 sequence: CASSLLAEEIYEQYF. CDR3 DNA: TGTGCCAGCAGCCTGTTAGCGGAAGAGATCTACGAGCAGTACTTC. Full variable domain (missing parts from reference TRBV7-6 and TRBJ2-7): GAGVSQSPRYKVTKRGQDVALRCDPISGHVSLYWYRQALGQGPEFLTYFNYEAQQDKSGLPNDRFSAERPEGSISTLTIQRTEQRDSAMYRCASSLLAEEIYEQYFGPGTRLTVT.

The rearrangement links TRBV7-6 to TRBJ1-1; D is ambiguous. The germline V and J ends were trimmed by 4 bases and 1 base, with 10 bases remaining between them. This CDR3 contains 14 residues. The germline V gene has CDR1 SGHVS and CDR2 FNYEAQ. CDR3 coding DNA: TGTGCCAGCAGCTCTCGACCTAGGAACACTGAAGCTTTCTTT. Protein product: CASSSRPRNTEAFF.

This clone came up once. The gene calls are TRBV2 and TRBJ1-4; 7 bases align to TRBD1. Trimming cost V 6 bases and J 5 bases; bases outside gene matches: 15. This CDR3 is built from 17 residues. The germline CDR1 and CDR2 sequences are SNHLY and FYNNEI. The CDR3, as DNA: TGTGCCAGCAGAAAGAAATGGACAGGCGCGACCAATGAAAAACTGTTTTTT. The encoded protein is CASRKKWTGATNEKLFF.

This chain joins TRBV19 and TRBJ2-2; 7 nucleotides agree with TRBD2. Germline V CDR1 and CDR2: LNHDA, SQIVND (reference sequence). V gave up 3 bases and J gave up 4 bases; unmatched junction bases: 8. The CDR3 loop spans 16 amino acids. The DNA of the CDR3 is TGTGCCAGTAGTATTTTGGGCGGGAGTAGCACCGGGGAGCTGTTTTTT. This gives the protein CASSILGGSSTGELFF.

The chain uses TRBV10-2 and TRBJ1-1; the D is unclear. The CDR3 is 13 amino acids. Trimming removed 5 bases from V and 1 base from J, with 8 bases in between. Germline CDR1 reads WSHSY; CDR2 reads SAAADI. The CDR3 nucleotides are TGCGCCAGCAGTTACACAGAGAACACTGAAGCTTTCTTT. Encoded protein: CASSYTENTEAFF.

This clone was picked up a small number of times. This rearrangement joins TRBV6-5 to TRBJ2-7, with D possibly matching TRBD2 (6 bases). This CDR3 is built from 14 residues. Trimming shortened V by 5 bases and J by 6 bases, and 17 bases separated the two germline ends. Germline values: CDR1 MNHEY, CDR2 SVGAGI. The CDR3 nucleotides read TGTGCCAGCAGTGCGGCGGGAAGGGAGCGCGAGCAGTACTTC. This codes for CASSAAGREREQYF.

The chain joins TRBV4-3 to TRBJ2-1; D is perhaps TRBD2 (6 bases). Germline lookup yields CDR1 LGHNA and CDR2 YSLEER. V lost 4 bases and J lost 2, with 15 bases in between. CDR3 length: 16 amino acids. The CDR3 region has the DNA TGCGCCAGCAGCCGGATGGGGGAGGCCCCCTACAATGAGCAGTTCTTC. Its translation is CASSRMGEAPYNEQFF.